One sample yielded the 28 T cell receptor beta chains listed below, sequenced in a study of blood T cell repertoires in COVID-19. Generated by immunoSEQ multiplex PCR, the TCRdb table keeps only in-frame clones and is missing some. The repertoire holds about 23,000 clones, with roughly 83% as singletons. Material for sequencing was peripheral blood. The receptors originated from an older man with acute or convalescent COVID-19.

The V call is TRBV19, the J call TRBJ1-5; tentative D call: TRBD1 (6 bases). The germline V gene has CDR1 LNHDA and CDR2 SQIVND (reference sequence). The CDR3 is 14 amino acids. Trimming left V 7 bases short and J 1 base short, with 11 bases between. The CDR3 sequence: CASINQGSNQPQHF. The CDR3 nucleotides are TGTGCCAGTATTAATCAGGGGAGCAATCAGCCCCAGCATTTT.

This chain connects TRBV10-3 to TRBJ2-7; 10 bases match TRBD1. Germline CDR1 ENHRY, CDR2 SYGVKD. The CDR3 runs to 14 residues. The ends lost 10 bases at V and 0 bases at J; junction bases unmatched: 6. DNA for the CDR3: TGTGCCAGCCAGACAGGGGGCCTCTCCTACGAGCAGTACTTC. This translates into CASQTGGLSYEQYF.

The chain has TRBV6-5 and TRBJ2-7, with D uncertain. Germline V CDR1 and CDR2: MNHEY, SVGAGI. V was shortened by 4 bases and J by 2 bases, with 3 bases between the two germline ends. The CDR3 length is 11 residues. Here the CDR3 reads CASSSPYEQYF. CDR3 in DNA: TGTGCCAGCAGTTCTCCCTACGAGCAGTACTTC.

J is TRBJ2-1 and V is TRBV6-5, with 9 bases identical to TRBD2. V was pared by 7 bases and J by 1 base, with 2 bases of the junction left unmatched. Germline assignment: CDR1 MNHEY and CDR2 SVGAGI. The CDR3 runs to 14 residues. The CDR3 protein is CASISGRSYNEQFF. The CDR3 bases are TGTGCCAGCATAAGCGGGAGGTCCTACAATGAGCAGTTCTTC.

The rearrangement links TRBV4-3 to TRBJ2-7, with D unclear. Between the trimmed V and J ends, which lost 0 bases and 8 bases, there was a span of 11 bases. The germline V gene encodes CDR1 LGHNA and CDR2 YSLEER. This CDR3 comprises 13 residues. The CDR3, as DNA: TGCGCCAGCAGCCAAGATTTACATACGAAGCAGTACTTC. Residues: CASSQDLHTKQYF.

The chain combines TRBV6-2 or TRBV6-3 with TRBJ2-7, with 8 nucleotides matching TRBD1. Germline V gene data show CDR1 as MNHEY and CDR2 as SVGEGT. V lost 6 bases and J lost 2; bases outside the gene matches: 9. The CDR3 is 15 amino acids. CDR3: CASSLTTGATYEQYF. CDR3 coding DNA: TGTGCCAGCAGCCTTACGACAGGGGCGACCTACGAGCAGTACTTC.

This sequence joins TRBV28 and TRBJ2-3; D unresolved. The ends were cut back, 3 bases at V and 0 bases at J, with 10 bases in the middle. The CDR3 sequence is 15 residues long. CDR1 and CDR2 from the germline V gene are MDHEN and SYDVKM. CDR3 sequence reads: CASSFSTRSTDTQYF. CDR3 DNA sequence: TGTGCCAGCAGTTTCTCGACACGAAGCACAGATACGCAGTATTTT.

V gene TRBV5-4 combines with J gene TRBJ2-7; 7 nucleotides line up with TRBD1. The CDR3 length is 15 residues. Per germline, CDR1 SGHNT and CDR2 YYREEE (reference sequence). The ends lost 0 bases at V and 2 bases at J; junction bases unmatched: 5. CDR3 nucleotide sequence: TGTGCCAGCAGCTTGGCACAGGGGAGTGCCTACGAGCAGTACTTC. The encoded protein is CASSLAQGSAYEQYF.

This sequence joins TRBV7-2 and TRBJ2-7; 14 bases line up with TRBD2. The germline gives CDR1 SGHTA, CDR2 FQGNSA. V trimming: 5 bases; J trimming: 0 bases; junction bases outside the gene matches: 6. The CDR3 has 17 amino acids. The CDR3 DNA reads TGTGCCAGCAGCCCGTGGACTAGCGGGAGGTACTCCTACGAGCAGTACTTC. This translates into CASSPWTSGRYSYEQYF.

The V and J genes are TRBV19 and TRBJ2-3, with a possible D match to TRBD2 (6 bases). The CDR3 loop spans 14 amino acids. From germline, CDR1 is LNHDA and CDR2 SQIVND (reference sequence). V was clipped by 10 bases and J by 0 bases, with 14 bases between them. CDR3 in amino acids: CAIRSGPSTDTQYF. CDR3 bases: TGTGCCATAAGGAGCGGGCCTAGCACAGATACGCAGTATTTT. Filled out from reference TRBV19 and TRBJ2-3, the complete variable domain reads DGGITQSPKYLFRKEGQNVTLSCEQNLNHDAMYWYRQDPGQGLRLIYYSQIVNDFQKGDIAEGYSVSREKKESFPLTVTSAQKNPTAFYLCAIRSGPSTDTQYFGPGTRLTVL.

J is TRBJ1-2 and V is TRBV28, with 7 bases identical to TRBD1. V trimming: 6 bases; J trimming: 4 bases; junction bases outside the gene matches: 14. The CDR3 is made up of 16 amino acids. In germline, CDR1 is MDHEN, CDR2 SYDVKM. The CDR3 is CASSPGGGWDSYGYTF. CDR3 in DNA: TGTGCCAGCAGCCCCGGGGGGGGATGGGACAGCTATGGCTACACCTTC.

The CDR3 reads CASSSPAGDYGYTF. Written as DNA, the CDR3 is TGTGCCAGCAGCTCGCCGGCAGGGGACTATGGCTACACCTTC. This chain joins TRBV7-2 and TRBJ1-2, with D perhaps TRBD1 (6 bases). Trimming left V 4 bases short and J 3 bases short, with 12 bases between. This CDR3 has 14 amino acids. The V gene's germline CDR1 is SGHTA and CDR2 FQGNSA.

The table lists this clone with a few counts. The chain combines TRBV6-1 with TRBJ1-2, with a weak D call TRBD1 (5 bases). Trimming left V 5 bases short and J 0 bases short, with 10 bases between. Germline CDR1 is MNHNS and CDR2 is SASEGT. There are 14 residues in the CDR3. The CDR3 DNA reads TGTGCCAGCAGTCATCAAGGGGCTAACTATGGCTACACCTTC. Translated, it gives CASSHQGANYGYTF.

This chain joins TRBV19 and TRBJ2-7, with 7 bases aligning to TRBD1. In germline, CDR1 is LNHDA, CDR2 SQIVND (reference sequence). The V and J ends lost 3 bases and 2 bases, in that order; junction bases with no gene match: 4. This CDR3 has 14 amino acids. CDR3 coding DNA: TGTGCCAGTAGTATGGGACAGCGACCCTACGAGCAGTACTTC. The encoded protein is CASSMGQRPYEQYF.

J is TRBJ1-1 and V is TRBV6-2 or TRBV6-3; D may be TRBD1 (5 bases). CDR1 and CDR2 (germline): MNHEY, SVGEGT. The CDR3 is 16 amino acids. The ends were cut back, 5 bases at V and 4 bases at J, with 20 bases in the middle. CDR3 sequence (DNA): TGTGCCAGCAGTGGCCGGGGGTCCACGTGGGGCACTGAAGCTTTCTTT. This gives the protein CASSGRGSTWGTEAFF.

V is TRBV28 and J is TRBJ2-7; 10 bases fit TRBD2. Germline V lookup: CDR1 MDHEN, CDR2 SYDVKM. V gave up 7 bases and J gave up 6 bases; unmatched junction bases: 12. CDR3 length equals 15 residues. The CDR3 DNA reads TGTGCCAGCACCACTCGGGCTAGCGGGAGTTCCGAGCAGTACTTC. Protein: CASTTRASGSSEQYF.

The J gene is TRBJ1-5, the V gene TRBV30; D is perhaps TRBD1 (5 bases). Germline lookup yields CDR1 GTSNPN and CDR2 SVGIG (reference sequence). This CDR3 comprises 15 residues. V dropped 3 bases and J dropped 4 bases, with 16 bases sitting between them. CDR3 DNA sequence: TGTGCCTGGAGCCCCCGACAGACCATTAATCAGCCCCAGCATTTT. Its protein is CAWSPRQTINQPQHF.

The V and J genes are TRBV5-6 and TRBJ1-4; D is uncertain. Per germline, CDR1 SGHDT and CDR2 YYEEEE. V lost 4 bases and J 3 bases, leaving 13 bases between the germline ends. The CDR3 runs 15 residues. CDR3 coding DNA: TGTGCCAGCAGCCCCCGGACTGGTGCTAATGAAAAACTGTTTTTT. Protein sequence: CASSPRTGANEKLFF. Drawing the rest from reference TRBV5-6 and TRBJ1-4, the complete variable domain is DAGVTQSPTHLIKTRGQQVTLRCSPKSGHDTVSWYQQALGQGPQFIFQYYEEEERQRGNFPDRFSGHQFPNYSSELNVNALLLGDSALYLCASSPRTGANEKLFFGSGTQLSVL.

The gene calls are TRBV9 and TRBJ2-5; D might be TRBD2 (6 bases). CDR1 is SGDLS, CDR2 YYNGEE, per germline. This CDR3 contains 15 residues. V lost 4 bases, J lost 1 base, and 14 bases lay in between. The CDR3, as DNA: TGTGCCAGCAGCCGAGCGGGTACGTCCCAAGAGACCCAGTACTTC. Its protein product is CASSRAGTSQETQYF.

V gene TRBV30 combines with J gene TRBJ1-3; TRBD1 aligns across 7 bases. Germline V CDR1 and CDR2: GTSNPN, SVGIG (reference sequence). V trimming: 0 bases; J trimming: 1 base; junction bases outside the gene matches: 3. The CDR3 has 15 residues. The CDR3 DNA reads as TGTGCCTGGAGTGTCAAGGGGGCATCTGGAAACACCATATATTTT. Residues: CAWSVKGASGNTIYF.

The chain's CDR3 is CASSLPGLGEAFF. DNA for the CDR3: TGTGCCAGCAGTCTACCAGGGTTGGGTGAAGCTTTCTTT. The chain links TRBV12-3 or TRBV12-4 to TRBJ1-1, with D maybe TRBD1 (5 bases). The CDR3 covers 13 residues. V lost 5 bases, J lost 7 bases, and 14 bases lay in between.

The V call is TRBV4-2, the J call TRBJ1-1; the D is unclear. Trimming left V 4 bases short and J 6 bases short, with 18 bases between. The V gene's germline CDR1 is LGHNA and CDR2 YNFKEQ. The CDR3 runs 15 residues. The CDR3 DNA sequence: TGTGCCAGCAGCCTAGACCGACGGGAGGAAGCTGAAGCTTTCTTT. Amino acids: CASSLDRREEAEAFF.

This clone was observed once. V gene TRBV19 combines with J gene TRBJ1-6, with a possible D match to TRBD1 (5 bases). The germline V gene encodes CDR1 LNHDA and CDR2 SQIVND (reference sequence). The CDR3 sequence is 12 residues long. Trimming removed 7 bases from V and 11 bases from J, with 12 bases in between. DNA for the CDR3: TGTGCCAGTATGGGGGGTCTTCCACCCCTCCACTTT. Protein: CASMGGLPPLHF.

This chain connects TRBV29-1 to TRBJ1-1, with D perhaps matching TRBD1 (5 bases). Trimming cost V 4 bases and J 0 bases, with 12 bases left between them. The CDR3 is made up of 14 amino acids. CDR1 is SQVTM and CDR2 is ANQGSEA in the germline V gene. The CDR3 region is CSVAKGSMNTEAFF. Written as DNA, the CDR3 is TGCAGCGTTGCAAAGGGGTCGATGAACACTGAAGCTTTCTTT.

V gene TRBV7-2 combines with J gene TRBJ2-7, with 7 positions matching TRBD1. The CDR3 covers 15 residues. The junction had 11 bases not matched to a gene; V was cut back by 4 bases and J by 5 bases. Germline CDR1 reads SGHTA; CDR2 reads FQGNSA. In nucleotides, the CDR3 is TGTGCCAGCAGCTCAGCGTTAGGACAGGTCCACGAGCAGTACTTC. Translation: CASSSALGQVHEQYF.

The rearrangement joins TRBV5-4 to TRBJ2-7; TRBD2 matches at 8 bases. Germline CDR1 reads SGHNT; CDR2 reads YYREEE (reference sequence). This CDR3 comprises 16 residues. The J segment lost 2 bases and the V segment lost 1 base, leaving 8 bases of the junction unmatched. The chain's CDR3 is CASSLQSQRGTYEQYF. CDR3 in DNA: TGTGCCAGCAGCTTGCAGAGTCAGCGGGGGACCTACGAGCAGTACTTC.

V usage is TRBV4-1 and J usage is TRBJ2-3; possible D gene TRBD2, 7 bases. CDR1 and CDR2 from the germline V gene are MGHRA and YSYEKL. The CDR3 extends over 18 amino acids. V was shortened by 0 bases and J by 4 bases, with 20 bases between the two germline ends. CDR3 nucleotide sequence: TGCGCCAGCAGCCAAGAAGGCCGGGGGCGAGGGAGGGCAGATACGCAGTATTTT. This sequence encodes CASSQEGRGRGRADTQYF.

This clone has a single count. This chain uses TRBV27 with TRBJ1-2; no firm D call. The length of the CDR3 is 14 residues. The germline V gene encodes CDR1 MNHEY and CDR2 SMNVEV (reference sequence). The V gene lost 5 bases and the J gene lost 4 bases, with 14 bases spanning the gap. CDR3 in amino acids: CASSPYHSSYGYTF. In DNA, the CDR3 is TGTGCCAGCAGTCCCTACCACTCTTCCTATGGCTACACCTTC.